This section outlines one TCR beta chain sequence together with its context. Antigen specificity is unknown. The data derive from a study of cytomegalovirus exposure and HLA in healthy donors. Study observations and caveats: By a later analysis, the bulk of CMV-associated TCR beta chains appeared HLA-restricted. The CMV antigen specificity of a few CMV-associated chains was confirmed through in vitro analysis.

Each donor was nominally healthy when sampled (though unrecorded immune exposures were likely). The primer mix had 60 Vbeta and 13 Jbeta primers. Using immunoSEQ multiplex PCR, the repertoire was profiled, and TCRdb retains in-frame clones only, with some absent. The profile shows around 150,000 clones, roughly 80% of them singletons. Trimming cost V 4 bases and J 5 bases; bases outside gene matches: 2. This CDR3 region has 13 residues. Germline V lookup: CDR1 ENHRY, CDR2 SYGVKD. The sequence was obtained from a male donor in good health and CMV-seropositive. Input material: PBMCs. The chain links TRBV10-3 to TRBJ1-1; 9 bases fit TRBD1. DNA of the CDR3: TGTGCCATCAGTGGACAGGGGGGAACTGAAGCTTTCTTT. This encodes CAISGQGGTEAFF.